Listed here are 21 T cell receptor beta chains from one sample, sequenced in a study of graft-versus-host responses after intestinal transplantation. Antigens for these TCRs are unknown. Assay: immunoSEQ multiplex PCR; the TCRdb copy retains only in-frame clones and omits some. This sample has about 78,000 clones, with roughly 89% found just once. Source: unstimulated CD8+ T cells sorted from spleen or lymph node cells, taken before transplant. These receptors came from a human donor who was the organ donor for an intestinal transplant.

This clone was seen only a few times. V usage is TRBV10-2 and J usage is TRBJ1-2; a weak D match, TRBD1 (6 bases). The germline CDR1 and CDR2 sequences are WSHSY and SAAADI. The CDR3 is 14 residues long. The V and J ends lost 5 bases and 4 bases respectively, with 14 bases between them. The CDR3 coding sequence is TGCGCCAGCAGTCAAGGGCTGGGGGCCTATGGCTACACCTTC. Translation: CASSQGLGAYGYTF.

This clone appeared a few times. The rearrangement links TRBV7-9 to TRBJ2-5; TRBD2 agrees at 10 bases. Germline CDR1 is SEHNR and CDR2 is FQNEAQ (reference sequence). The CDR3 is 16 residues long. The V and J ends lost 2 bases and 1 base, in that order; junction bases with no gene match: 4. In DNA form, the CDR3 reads TGTGCCAGCAGCTTAAGTAGCGGGGGGCCCCAAGAGACCCAGTACTTC. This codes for CASSLSSGGPQETQYF.

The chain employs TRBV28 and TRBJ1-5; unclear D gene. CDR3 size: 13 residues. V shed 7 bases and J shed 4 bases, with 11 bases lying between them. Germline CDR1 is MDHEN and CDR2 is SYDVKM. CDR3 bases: TGTGCCAGCATCTGGCAAAATAATCAGCCCCAGCATTTT. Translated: CASIWQNNQPQHF.

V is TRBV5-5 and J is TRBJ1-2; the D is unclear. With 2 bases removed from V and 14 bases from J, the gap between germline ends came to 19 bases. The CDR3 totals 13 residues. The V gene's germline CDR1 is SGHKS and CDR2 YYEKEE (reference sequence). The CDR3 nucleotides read TGTGCCAGCAGCTTTCTGGTTTCGGCGGATAAGACCTTC. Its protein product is CASSFLVSADKTF.

The CDR3 nucleotides read TGTGCCAGCAGTAACCCGGGACACCGTTACCCCTACGAGCAGTACGTC. It encodes CASSNPGHRYPYEQYV. This chain links TRBV28 with TRBJ2-7, with D possibly TRBD1 on 6 matching bases. Trimming cost V 5 bases and J 2 bases, with 19 bases left between them. CDR3 length: 16 amino acids. Germline V gene lookup returns CDR1 MDHEN and CDR2 SYDVKM.

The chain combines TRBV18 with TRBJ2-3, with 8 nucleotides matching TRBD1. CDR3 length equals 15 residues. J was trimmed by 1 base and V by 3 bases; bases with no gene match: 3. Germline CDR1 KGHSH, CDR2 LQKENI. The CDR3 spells CASSPKTGGTDTQYF. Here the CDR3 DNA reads TGTGCCAGCTCACCTAAGACAGGGGGCACAGATACGCAGTATTTT.

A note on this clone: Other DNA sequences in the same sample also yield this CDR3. CDR3 coding DNA: TGTGCCAGCAGTTACGGGACAGGGTACAATGAGCAGTTCTTC. Encoded protein: CASSYGTGYNEQFF. The chain combines TRBV6-5 with TRBJ2-1; 9 bases map to TRBD1. CDR1 is MNHEY and CDR2 is SVGAGI in the germline V gene. The CDR3 consists of 14 residues. The V gene end was trimmed by 2 bases and the J gene end by 4 bases; junction bases not matched to a gene: 0.

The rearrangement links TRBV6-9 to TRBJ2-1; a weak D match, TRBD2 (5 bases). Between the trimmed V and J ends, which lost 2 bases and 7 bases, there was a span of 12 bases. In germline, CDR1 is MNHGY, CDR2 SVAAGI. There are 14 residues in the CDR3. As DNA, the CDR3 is TGTGCCAGCAGTTATACGCCTACGGGGAATGAGCAGTTCTTC. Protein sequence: CASSYTPTGNEQFF.

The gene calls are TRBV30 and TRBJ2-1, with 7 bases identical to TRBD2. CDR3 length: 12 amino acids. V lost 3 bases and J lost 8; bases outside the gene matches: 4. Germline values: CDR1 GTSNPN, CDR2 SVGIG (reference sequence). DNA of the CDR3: TGTGCCTGGAGCCCCCGGGGGGATGAGCAGTTCTTC. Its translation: CAWSPRGDEQFF.

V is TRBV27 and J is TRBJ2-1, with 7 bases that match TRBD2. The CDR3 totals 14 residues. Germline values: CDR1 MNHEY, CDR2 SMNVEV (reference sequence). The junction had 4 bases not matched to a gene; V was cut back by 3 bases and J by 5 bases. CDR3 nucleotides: TGTGCCAGCAGTTTCGGGACTACCCACAATGAGCAGTTCTTC. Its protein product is CASSFGTTHNEQFF.

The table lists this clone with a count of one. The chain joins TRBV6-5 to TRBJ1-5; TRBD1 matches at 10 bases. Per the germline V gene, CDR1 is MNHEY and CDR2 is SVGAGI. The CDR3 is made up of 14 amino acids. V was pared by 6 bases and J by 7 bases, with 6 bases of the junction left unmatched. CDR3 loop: CASRAGTGVQPQHF. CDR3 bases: TGTGCCAGCAGGGCAGGGACAGGGGTGCAGCCCCAGCATTTT.

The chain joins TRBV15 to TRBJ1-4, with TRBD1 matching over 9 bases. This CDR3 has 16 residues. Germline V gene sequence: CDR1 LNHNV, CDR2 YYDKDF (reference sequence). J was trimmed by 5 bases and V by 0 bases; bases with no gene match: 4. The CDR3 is CATSREQGAGNEKLFF. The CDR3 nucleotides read TGTGCCACCAGCAGAGAACAGGGGGCGGGAAATGAAAAACTGTTTTTT.

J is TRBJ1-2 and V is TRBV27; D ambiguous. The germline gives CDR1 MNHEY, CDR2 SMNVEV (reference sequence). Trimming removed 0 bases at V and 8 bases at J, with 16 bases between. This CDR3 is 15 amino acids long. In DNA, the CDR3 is TGTGCCAGCAGTTTATCCCTAGCCGGGTCTAGCGGCTACACCTTC. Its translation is CASSLSLAGSSGYTF.

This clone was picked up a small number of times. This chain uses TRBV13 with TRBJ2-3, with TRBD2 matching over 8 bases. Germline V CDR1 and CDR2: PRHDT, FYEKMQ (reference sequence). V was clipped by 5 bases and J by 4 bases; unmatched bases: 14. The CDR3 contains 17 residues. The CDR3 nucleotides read TGTGCCAGCAGCCCCCCAACCGGGACTAGGGGATCAGATACGCAGTATTTT. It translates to CASSPPTGTRGSDTQYF.

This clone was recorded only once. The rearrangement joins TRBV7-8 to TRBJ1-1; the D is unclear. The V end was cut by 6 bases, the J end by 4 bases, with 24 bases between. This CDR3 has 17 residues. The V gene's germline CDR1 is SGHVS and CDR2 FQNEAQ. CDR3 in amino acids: CASSSMTTFGLGTEAFF. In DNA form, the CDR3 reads TGTGCCAGCAGTTCCATGACGACTTTCGGCCTCGGCACTGAAGCTTTCTTT.

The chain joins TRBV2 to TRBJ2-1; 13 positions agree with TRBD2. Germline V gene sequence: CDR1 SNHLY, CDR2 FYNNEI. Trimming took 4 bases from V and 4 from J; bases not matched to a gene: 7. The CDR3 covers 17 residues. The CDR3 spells CASSVLAGGRSYNEQFF. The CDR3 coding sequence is TGTGCCAGCAGTGTACTAGCGGGGGGGCGGTCGTACAATGAGCAGTTCTTC.

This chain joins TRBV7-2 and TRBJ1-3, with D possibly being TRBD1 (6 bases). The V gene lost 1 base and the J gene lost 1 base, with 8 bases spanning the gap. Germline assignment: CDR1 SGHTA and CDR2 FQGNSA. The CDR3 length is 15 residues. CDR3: CASSLGTASGNTIYF. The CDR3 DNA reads TGTGCCAGCAGCTTAGGGACAGCTTCTGGAAACACCATATATTTT.

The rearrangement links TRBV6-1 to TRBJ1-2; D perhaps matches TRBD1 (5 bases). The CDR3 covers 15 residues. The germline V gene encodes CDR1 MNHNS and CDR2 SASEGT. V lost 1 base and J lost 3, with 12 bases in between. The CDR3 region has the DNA TGTGCCAGCAGTGAAGGTGGGCAGGGTGACTATGGCTACACCTTC. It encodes CASSEGGQGDYGYTF.

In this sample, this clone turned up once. CDR3 sequence reads: CASSDVAPGTEAFF. The CDR3 bases are TGTGCCAGCAGTGATGTAGCTCCTGGGACTGAAGCTTTCTTT. The V and J genes are TRBV2 and TRBJ1-1; the D is unclear. Trimming removed 3 bases from V and 5 bases from J, with 13 bases in between. This CDR3 is 14 amino acids long. The germline V gene encodes CDR1 SNHLY and CDR2 FYNNEI.

The CDR3 here is CASSYGGEETQYF. The CDR3 DNA is TGTGCCAGCAGTTACGGGGGCGAGGAGACCCAGTACTTC. This chain uses TRBV6-5 with TRBJ2-5; D perhaps matches TRBD1 (6 bases). The V end lost 2 bases, the J end lost 5 bases, and 9 bases lay between the germline ends. The V gene's germline CDR1 is MNHEY and CDR2 SVGAGI. The CDR3 is 13 residues long.

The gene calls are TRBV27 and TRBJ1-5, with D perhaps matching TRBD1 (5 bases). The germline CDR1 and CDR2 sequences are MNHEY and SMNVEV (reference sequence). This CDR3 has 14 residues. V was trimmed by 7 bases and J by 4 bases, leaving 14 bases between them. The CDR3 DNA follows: TGTGCCAGCAAGTTGGGGGGACCTAATCAGCCCCAGCATTTT. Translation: CASKLGGPNQPQHF.